What follows are 22 T cell receptor beta chains derived from one specimen sequenced in a study of a mutant IDH1 vaccine in newly diagnosed glioma. Time point described: week 23, last vaccination. In the vaccine, a single dose held 300 ug of the mutant IDH1 20-mer peptide, along with topical imiquimod. These TCRs' antigens remain unknown. Data came from immunoSEQ multiplex PCR; TCRdb stores just in-frame clones and leaves some out. The sample contains 35,000 to 45,000 clones, more than 60% of which appear only once. Sequencing used PBMCs, obtained from a glioma patient whose treatment included an IDH1 peptide vaccine. The receptors derive from a woman in her forties with glioma. Some clones in this sample may be carry-over from other donors' samples.

This clone was seen a handful of times. The rearrangement joins TRBV6-6 to TRBJ1-2; D perhaps matches TRBD1 (5 bases). The CDR3 covers 16 residues. The germline CDR1 and CDR2 sequences are MNHNY and SVGAGI (reference sequence). Trimming left V 2 bases short and J 2 bases short, with 15 bases between. The CDR3 loop reads CASSYPGHPENYGYTF. The CDR3 region has the DNA TGTGCCAGCAGTTACCCAGGACATCCAGAAAACTATGGCTACACCTTC.

The chain has TRBV5-1 and TRBJ2-5, with 8 bases lining up with TRBD1. CDR3 size: 13 residues. The germline V gene has CDR1 SGHRS and CDR2 YFSETQ. Losses at the gene ends were 3 bases for V and 3 bases for J; bases not matched to a gene: 1. The chain's CDR3 is CASSWGQEETQYF. The CDR3 nucleotides read TGCGCCAGCAGCTGGGGACAGGAAGAGACCCAGTACTTC. The entire variable domain, with the rest obtained from reference TRBV5-1 and TRBJ2-5, is as follows: KAGVTQTPRYLIKTRGQQVTLSCSPISGHRSVSWYQQTPGQGLQFLFEYFSETQRNKGNFPGRFSGRQFSNSRSEMNVSTLELGDSALYLCASSWGQEETQYFGPGTRLLVL.

The V call is TRBV18, the J call TRBJ1-2; D ambiguous. Trimming cost V 2 bases and J 5 bases, with 15 bases left between them. CDR3 length: 15 residues. The germline CDR1 and CDR2 sequences are KGHSH and LQKENI. In nucleotides, the CDR3 is TGTGCCAGCTCACCATTAAAGGATTCCTCTTATGGCTACACCTTC. This codes for CASSPLKDSSYGYTF.

The rearrangement joins TRBV5-1 to TRBJ2-3; no firm D call. V shed 1 base and J shed 5 bases, with 5 bases lying between them. CDR1 is SGHRS, CDR2 YFSETQ, per germline. The CDR3 contains 12 residues. The CDR3 DNA is TGCGCCAGCAGCTTGATGGGAGATACGCAGTATTTT. It specifies CASSLMGDTQYF.

The chain combines TRBV7-9 with TRBJ2-6, with D possibly matching TRBD2 (5 bases). V was cut by 4 bases and J by 4 bases, with 14 bases left in between. CDR3 length: 16 amino acids. Germline V lookup: CDR1 SEHNR, CDR2 FQNEAQ (reference sequence). The CDR3 sequence: CASSSSRSGGANVLTF. The CDR3, as DNA: TGTGCCAGCAGCTCTAGCCGCTCAGGAGGGGCCAACGTCCTGACTTTC.

The gene calls are TRBV18 and TRBJ2-5; 10 positions agree with TRBD1. Trimming cost V 5 bases and J 5 bases; bases outside gene matches: 2. In germline, CDR1 is KGHSH, CDR2 LQKENI. CDR3 length: 13 residues. This chain's CDR3 is CASSLGQGETQYF. CDR3 nucleotides: TGTGCCAGCTCATTGGGACAGGGGGAGACCCAGTACTTC.

As for this clone: Its ends do not fully match the called genes, so a read error is possible. Other DNA sequences in this specimen translate into the identical CDR3. The chain employs TRBV30 and TRBJ1-5; D uncertain. The CDR3 has 17 residues. Germline CDR1 and CDR2: GTSNPN and SVGIG (reference sequence). The CDR3 spells CAWSVARTTYSNQPQHF. The CDR3, as DNA: TGTGCCTGGAGTGTAGCCAGGACCACTTATAGCAATCAGCCCCAGCACTTT.

The V call is TRBV7-2, the J call TRBJ1-1; D is undetermined. Germline V CDR1 and CDR2: SGHTA, FQGNSA. Trimming stripped 5 bases from V and 3 bases from J, with 16 bases between. The CDR3 is made up of 15 amino acids. CDR3 in amino acids: CASSNPGRRYTEAFF. The CDR3 bases are TGTGCCAGCAGCAATCCGGGCCGACGGTACACTGAAGCTTTCTTT. The variable domain in full, completed from reference TRBV7-2 and TRBJ1-1, reads GAGVSQSPSNKVTEKGKDVELRCDPISGHTALYWYRQSLGQGLEFLIYFQGNSAPDKSGLPSDRFSAERTGGSVSTLTIQRTQQEDSAVYLCASSNPGRRYTEAFFGQGTRLTVV.

This chain links TRBV11-2 with TRBJ2-4, with 7 bases that match TRBD1. V lost 5 bases to trimming and J lost 6 bases; unmatched junction nucleotides: 13. The CDR3 is made up of 16 amino acids. Per the germline V gene, CDR1 is SGHAT and CDR2 is FQNNGV. CDR3 DNA sequence: TGTGCCAGCAGCATCGCCCAGGGGGTGGCAGGAAACATTCAGTACTTC. It is translated as CASSIAQGVAGNIQYF.

The chain joins TRBV6-5 to TRBJ2-2; no clear D. This CDR3 has 12 amino acids. V lost 5 bases, J lost 3 bases, and 4 bases lay in between. CDR1 MNHEY and CDR2 SVGAGI come from the germline V gene. CDR3: CASSPYTGELFF. The CDR3 bases are TGTGCCAGCAGTCCTTACACCGGGGAGCTGTTTTTT.

The chain is built from TRBV7-9 and TRBJ1-1; a possible D gene is TRBD1 (6 bases). V was shortened by 5 bases and J by 6 bases, with 22 bases between the two germline ends. This CDR3 has 16 residues. Germline loops: CDR1 SEHNR, CDR2 FQNEAQ (reference sequence). CDR3 in amino acids: CASSPGGAGRVPEAFF. CDR3 DNA: TGTGCCAGCAGCCCCGGGGGGGCAGGCCGGGTCCCTGAAGCTTTCTTT.

The rearrangement uses TRBV5-1 and TRBJ2-3; the D gene is possibly TRBD2 (5 bases). The CDR3 loop spans 15 amino acids. Trimming left V 3 bases short and J 3 bases short, with 14 bases between. From germline, CDR1 is SGHRS and CDR2 YFSETQ. CDR3: CASSSGNLRTDTQYF. The CDR3 bases are TGCGCCAGCAGCTCCGGGAACCTAAGGACAGATACGCAGTATTTT.

The genes are TRBV5-7 and TRBJ1-3; TRBD1 matches at 9 bases. TRBV5-7 is assigned to the ORF class and has an uncertain function. The CDR3 extends over 17 amino acids. The V gene end was trimmed by 0 bases and the J gene end by 5 bases; junction bases not matched to a gene: 9. The CDR3 DNA is TGTGCCAGCAGCTTGGCCAACAGGGACAGGGAAAGAAACACCATATATTTT. Protein sequence: CASSLANRDRERNTIYF.

This rearrangement joins TRBV25-1 to TRBJ2-2; D may be TRBD1 (5 bases). The CDR3 consists of 13 residues. Germline V gene sequence: CDR1 MGHDK, CDR2 SYGVNS. V shed 3 bases and J shed 5 bases, with 7 bases lying between them. For the CDR3, the DNA is TGTGCCAGCAGTGAGGCAGGGACCGGGGAGCTGTTTTTT. This sequence encodes CASSEAGTGELFF.

The chain joins TRBV28 to TRBJ1-4; no clear D gene. Germline CDR1 MDHEN, CDR2 SYDVKM. The CDR3 is 16 amino acids. V shed 5 bases and J shed 3 bases, with 16 bases lying between them. The CDR3 is CASSTPWTGSNEKLFF. As DNA, the CDR3 is TGTGCCAGCAGTACCCCCTGGACGGGATCTAATGAAAAACTGTTTTTT.

This rearrangement joins TRBV7-6 to TRBJ2-5; 7 positions agree with TRBD2. Germline values: CDR1 SGHVS, CDR2 FNYEAQ. The J segment lost 5 bases and the V segment lost 7 bases, leaving 16 bases of the junction unmatched. This CDR3 contains 16 residues. The CDR3 spells CASTSGRGWGGETQYF. CDR3 DNA sequence: TGTGCCAGCACCTCCGGAAGGGGTTGGGGAGGGGAGACCCAGTACTTC.

This chain uses TRBV6-5 with TRBJ2-7, with 12 bases identical to TRBD1. V was pared by 8 bases and J by 6 bases, with 8 bases of the junction left unmatched. Germline values: CDR1 MNHEY, CDR2 SVGAGI. The CDR3 runs to 14 residues. The CDR3 region is CASEGRDRGREQYF. In nucleotides, the CDR3 is TGTGCCAGCGAAGGCCGGGACAGGGGGCGCGAGCAGTACTTC.

This clone was recorded only once. The chain uses TRBV19 and TRBJ1-2; 11 bases agree with TRBD1. CDR3 length: 12 residues. Unmatched junction bases numbered 4, after V lost 8 bases and J lost 8 bases. The V gene's germline CDR1 is LNHDA and CDR2 SQIVND (reference sequence). The CDR3 reads CASGQGAWGYTF. The DNA of the CDR3 is TGTGCCAGTGGACAGGGGGCGTGGGGCTACACCTTC.

V and J are TRBV19 and TRBJ2-5; D may be TRBD1 (5 bases). Germline V gene lookup returns CDR1 LNHDA and CDR2 SQIVND (reference sequence). V lost 6 bases and J lost 7, with 18 bases in between. CDR3 size: 14 residues. The CDR3, as DNA: TGTGCCAGTAGCCTCCCCACAGGCAAAGGGACCCAGTACTTC. Translated, it gives CASSLPTGKGTQYF.

This chain connects TRBV6-5 to TRBJ2-5; no reliable D call. CDR3 size: 15 residues. Looked up from germline, CDR1 is MNHEY and CDR2 is SVGAGI. The V gene lost 5 bases and the J gene lost 7 bases, with 20 bases spanning the gap. The CDR3 is CASSPRLGPRRTQYF. Here the CDR3 DNA reads TGTGCCAGCAGTCCCCGTTTAGGACCCAGACGGACCCAGTACTTC.

The rearrangement links TRBV10-3 to TRBJ2-1; the match to TRBD2 covers 8 bases. The CDR3 length is 16 residues. The junction had 14 bases not matched to a gene; V was cut back by 9 bases and J by 4 bases. Germline V lookup: CDR1 ENHRY, CDR2 SYGVKD. CDR3 nucleotides: TGTGCCATTGCCCCGAGGAAAAGCGGGAGATACAATGAGCAGTTCTTC. It yields the protein CAIAPRKSGRYNEQFF.

This chain connects TRBV6-5 to TRBJ1-1; 7 positions match TRBD1. The trim removed 7 bases at V and 0 bases at J, leaving 8 bases unmatched. CDR1 is MNHEY, CDR2 SVGAGI, per germline. This CDR3 has 15 amino acids. This chain's CDR3 is CASIQDRTLNTEAFF. In nucleotides, the CDR3 is TGTGCCAGCATTCAGGACAGGACCTTGAACACTGAAGCTTTCTTT.